One and the same sample provided the 23 T cell receptor beta chains below, sequenced in a study of OX40 agonist ivuxolimab in advanced cancers. The data were produced by immunoSEQ multiplex PCR, yet TCRdb's version contains in-frame clones alone and is incomplete. The data show around 68,000 clones, roughly nine tenths seen once. The source was CD4+ or CD8+ T cells sorted from blood, collected in a trial of the OX40 agonist ivuxolimab. These receptors originate from an adult with an advanced solid tumor such as melanoma, head and neck, liver or kidney cancer.

This clone is medium-sized within its sample. At the DNA level, this CDR3 is encoded by other sequences in the same sample as well. The chain links TRBV18 to TRBJ2-7, with 11 bases fitting TRBD2. In germline, CDR1 is KGHSH, CDR2 LQKENI. J gave up 2 bases and V 6 bases, and 15 bases lay outside the gene matches. The CDR3 runs to 18 residues. This chain's CDR3 is CASSWTFLTSGNTYEQYF. The CDR3 bases are TGTGCCAGCTCCTGGACGTTCCTGACTAGCGGGAACACCTACGAGCAGTACTTC.

As DNA, the CDR3 is TGTGCCAGTAGTACCCCCGGACAGGGCTACGAGCAGTACTTC. It specifies CASSTPGQGYEQYF. The V call is TRBV19, the J call TRBJ2-7; 8 nucleotides match TRBD1. Unmatched junction bases numbered 5, after V lost 4 bases and J lost 3 bases. This CDR3 has 14 residues. The V gene's germline CDR1 is LNHDA and CDR2 SQIVND (reference sequence).

For the CDR3, the DNA is TGTGCCAGCAGCTTAGGGGACAGGCCCCGAGGGGGCTACACCTTC. Its translation: CASSLGDRPRGGYTF. The rearrangement links TRBV7-8 to TRBJ1-2; 8 positions agree with TRBD1. V was clipped by 1 base and J by 8 bases; unmatched bases: 9. The CDR3 loop spans 15 amino acids. The germline gives CDR1 SGHVS, CDR2 FQNEAQ.

The V call is TRBV14, the J call TRBJ2-7; D ambiguous. Trimming pared 5 bases from V and 3 bases from J, leaving 5 bases between. This CDR3 spans 11 amino acids. Germline CDR1 is SGHDN and CDR2 is FVKESK. The CDR3 sequence is CASSVGYEQYF. CDR3 DNA sequence: TGTGCCAGCAGCGTTGGCTACGAGCAGTACTTC.

The rearrangement joins TRBV11-2 to TRBJ2-3; D gene ambiguous. CDR1 is SGHAT, CDR2 FQNNGV, per germline. The CDR3 length is 11 residues. The ends were cut back, 3 bases at V and 2 bases at J, with 0 bases in the middle. This chain's CDR3 is CASSFTDTQYF. The CDR3 coding sequence is TGTGCCAGCAGCTTCACAGATACGCAGTATTTT.

This chain links TRBV11-2 with TRBJ2-4, with no clear D. From germline, CDR1 is SGHAT and CDR2 FQNNGV. The germline V and J ends were trimmed by 0 bases and 11 bases, with 11 bases remaining between them. The CDR3 runs to 13 residues. CDR3 DNA sequence: TGTGCCAGCAGCTTAGATCGGAGTGGGGTTCAGTACTTC. Protein: CASSLDRSGVQYF.

The chain joins TRBV6-5 to TRBJ2-5, with no clear D. V lost 6 bases and J lost 5, with 16 bases in between. CDR1 and CDR2 (germline): MNHEY, SVGAGI. This CDR3 contains 14 residues. The CDR3 is CASSPLATSETQYF. CDR3 nucleotide sequence: TGTGCCAGCAGCCCCCTCGCCACCTCGGAGACCCAGTACTTC.

The chain uses TRBV19 and TRBJ1-5; tentatively, D is TRBD1 (5 bases). In germline, CDR1 is LNHDA, CDR2 SQIVND (reference sequence). CDR3 length equals 15 residues. V lost 7 bases and J lost 7, with 20 bases in between. DNA for the CDR3: TGTGCCAGTACCTATGGAGCAGGGTGGGAACAGCCCCAGCATTTT. Protein product: CASTYGAGWEQPQHF.

Remarks on this clone: The sample contains more than one DNA sequence encoding this CDR3. The chain joins TRBV7-9 to TRBJ1-5; a weak D match, TRBD1 (6 bases). The CDR3 covers 16 residues. The V gene's germline CDR1 is SEHNR and CDR2 FQNEAQ (reference sequence). Trimming stripped 0 bases from V and 2 bases from J, with 11 bases between. CDR3 sequence: CASSLAGTSGNQPQHF. CDR3 nucleotides: TGTGCCAGCAGCTTAGCAGGGACATCGGGCAATCAGCCCCAGCATTTT. Combining the CDR3 with reference TRBV7-9 and TRBJ1-5 gives the whole variable domain DTGVSQNPRHKITKRGQNVTFRCDPISEHNRLYWYRQTLGQGPEFLTYFQNEAQLEKSRLLSDRFSAERPKGSFSTLEIQRTEQGDSAMYLCASSLAGTSGNQPQHFGDGTRLSIL.

This chain uses TRBV2 with TRBJ2-5; 8 bases fit TRBD2. Germline V gene sequence: CDR1 SNHLY, CDR2 FYNNEI. With V trimmed by 7 bases and J by 4 bases, 11 bases remained unmatched. The CDR3 totals 15 residues. CDR3 amino acids: CASTNSGSGLETQYF. For the CDR3, the DNA is TGTGCCAGCACTAACAGCGGGAGTGGGTTAGAGACCCAGTACTTC.

V gene TRBV10-3 combines with J gene TRBJ2-7; 8 nucleotides line up with TRBD2. Trimming took 6 bases from V and 0 from J; bases not matched to a gene: 7. The length of the CDR3 is 15 residues. Germline-derived CDR1 and CDR2 are ENHRY and SYGVKD. DNA of the CDR3: TGTGCCATCAGGGGTAGCGGGGACCCCTCCTACGAGCAGTACTTC. Translation gives CAIRGSGDPSYEQYF.

This clone was seen once. The chain carries TRBV11-2 and TRBJ2-7; 7 bases are shared with TRBD2. In germline, CDR1 is SGHAT, CDR2 FQNNGV. Trimming removed 5 bases from V and 5 bases from J; junction bases left unmatched: 12. The CDR3 is made up of 15 amino acids. The CDR3 sequence: CASSLGGGRGDEQYF. In DNA, the CDR3 is TGTGCCAGCAGCCTTGGGGGGGGTCGCGGTGACGAGCAGTACTTC. The full variable domain, with the rest looked up from reference TRBV11-2 and TRBJ2-7, is EAGVAQSPRYKIIEKRQSVAFWCNPISGHATLYWYQQILGQGPKLLIQFQNNGVVDDSQLPKDRFSAERLKGVDSTLKIQPAKLEDSAVYLCASSLGGGRGDEQYFGPGTRLTVT.

This clone was found once. The rearrangement links TRBV6-5 to TRBJ2-6; 7 positions match TRBD2. The length of the CDR3 is 16 residues. Trimming removed 0 bases from V and 2 bases from J; junction bases left unmatched: 1. Germline CDR1 is MNHEY and CDR2 is SVGAGI. CDR3 region: CASSYSSGTGANVLTF. CDR3 DNA sequence: TGTGCCAGCAGTTACTCGAGCGGGACTGGGGCCAACGTCCTGACTTTC.

The rearrangement joins TRBV6-1 to TRBJ2-1; 9 positions match TRBD2. Trimming took 2 bases from V and 4 from J; bases not matched to a gene: 6. There are 16 residues in the CDR3. CDR1 and CDR2 from the germline V gene are MNHNS and SASEGT. The CDR3 DNA is TGTGCCAGCAGTGAATTCGCGGGAGGGCTTTACAATGAGCAGTTCTTC. It codes for CASSEFAGGLYNEQFF.

The rearrangement uses TRBV18 and TRBJ2-7; D remains unclear. CDR3 length equals 13 residues. Germline CDR1 KGHSH, CDR2 LQKENI. Trimming took off 0 bases at V and 7 bases at J, with 10 bases between the two ends. CDR3 loop: CASSPPSSAEQYF. In DNA, the CDR3 is TGTGCCAGCTCACCACCGTCATCTGCGGAGCAGTACTTC.

V and J are TRBV19 and TRBJ2-6; D perhaps matches TRBD1 (6 bases). Germline CDR1 is LNHDA and CDR2 is SQIVND (reference sequence). Trimming stripped 8 bases from V and 1 base from J, with 6 bases between. The CDR3 runs 13 residues. DNA of the CDR3: TGTGCCAGTGGACAGTCTGGGGCCAACGTCCTGACTTTC. This codes for CASGQSGANVLTF.

The V call is TRBV18, the J call TRBJ1-1, with D uncertain. This CDR3 has 10 residues. In germline, CDR1 is KGHSH, CDR2 LQKENI. Between the trimmed V and J ends, which lost 5 bases and 8 bases, there was a span of 6 bases. CDR3 sequence reads: CASSSGEAFF. The CDR3 region has the DNA TGTGCCAGCTCATCGGGAGAAGCTTTCTTT.

The table lists this clone with a few counts. DNA of the CDR3: TGTGCCAGCAGCAGACAGGGAAGTCAGCCCCAGCATTTT. It encodes CASSRQGSQPQHF. This chain links TRBV9 with TRBJ1-5; TRBD1 matches at 7 bases. The CDR3 length is 13 residues. V was clipped by 4 bases and J by 6 bases; unmatched bases: 4. CDR1 and CDR2 (germline): SGDLS, YYNGEE.

V is TRBV5-1 and J is TRBJ2-2; TRBD1 might be the D (8 bases). The V end lost 3 bases, the J end lost 4 bases, and 19 bases lay between the germline ends. The CDR3 is 17 residues long. Germline assignment: CDR1 SGHRS and CDR2 YFSETQ. CDR3 in amino acids: CASSSFGQGGITGELFF. For the CDR3, the DNA is TGCGCCAGCAGCTCATTTGGACAGGGAGGGATCACCGGGGAGCTGTTTTTT.

Details on this clone: The identical CDR3 is also encoded by other nucleotide sequences in the sample. The chain links TRBV11-2 to TRBJ2-1, with 12 bases that match TRBD2. V lost 6 bases to trimming and J lost 2 bases; unmatched junction nucleotides: 5. This CDR3 comprises 16 residues. The germline V gene encodes CDR1 SGHAT and CDR2 FQNNGV. CDR3 in DNA: TGTGCCAGCAGACGGACTAGCGGGACCACCTACAATGAGCAGTTCTTC. Encoded protein: CASRRTSGTTYNEQFF.

The chain links TRBV28 to TRBJ2-7; weak D call: TRBD2 (6 bases). This CDR3 comprises 15 residues. Trimming left V 3 bases short and J 2 bases short, with 14 bases between. CDR1 MDHEN and CDR2 SYDVKM come from the germline V gene. DNA of the CDR3: TGTGCCAGCAGTTTCGGGCTAGCGTCCCCCTACGAGCAGTACTTC. The encoded protein is CASSFGLASPYEQYF.

The rearrangement links TRBV6-1 to TRBJ2-7; maybe TRBD1 (6 bases). V was clipped by 5 bases and J by 0 bases, with 11 bases between them. Germline V gene lookup returns CDR1 MNHNS and CDR2 SASEGT. There are 14 residues in the CDR3. CDR3 amino acids: CASSTQGASYEQYF. CDR3 nucleotides: TGTGCCAGCAGTACACAGGGAGCCTCCTACGAGCAGTACTTC.

The rearrangement links TRBV5-4 to TRBJ2-4; D unresolved. V gave up 5 bases and J gave up 5 bases, with 14 bases separating them. This CDR3 has 14 amino acids. Germline CDR1 is SGHNT and CDR2 is YYREEE (reference sequence). Written as DNA, the CDR3 is TGTGCCAGCAGTTTCCCTGGTGGGGAAAACATTCAGTACTTC. Its protein is CASSFPGGENIQYF.